These 23 T cell receptor beta chains came from one sample sequenced in a study of CD8 T cells in Susac syndrome. Random hexamers were used to reverse transcribe roughly 0.45 to 1 ug of RNA. Each CDR3 protein is one row after TCRdb ran MiXCR on the immunoSEQ multiplex PCR reads. The table has 45,000 to 60,000 distinct CDR3 sequences, 80% to 95% seen once. The sequenced sample was CD8+ T cells from PBMCs. These receptor sequences come from a human donor in good health.

The V call is TRBV2, the J call TRBJ2-1, with 9 bases lining up with TRBD1. V lost 7 bases, J lost 3 bases, and 7 bases stayed unmatched. The CDR3 spans 15 residues. Germline CDR1 is SNHLY and CDR2 is FYNNEI. The chain's CDR3 is CASTKGQGLYNEQFF. The CDR3 nucleotides are TGTGCCAGCACCAAGGGACAGGGCCTCTACAATGAGCAGTTCTTC.

The chain recombines TRBV20-1 with TRBJ2-7; TRBD2 matches 7 bases. Unmatched junction bases numbered 10, after V lost 1 base and J lost 1 base. This CDR3 has 16 amino acids. In germline, CDR1 is DFQATT, CDR2 SNEGSKA (reference sequence). CDR3 in DNA: TGCAGTGCTAGAGCGCGCCGGGACTATCATTCCTACGAGCAGTACTTC. Encoded protein: CSARARRDYHSYEQYF.

This clonotype was counted only a few times. This sequence joins TRBV9 and TRBJ1-1, with unresolved D. Germline lookup yields CDR1 SGDLS and CDR2 YYNGEE. Trimming shortened V by 0 bases and J by 5 bases, and 8 bases separated the two germline ends. The CDR3 covers 13 residues. The CDR3 region has the DNA TGTGCCAGCAGCGTAGGAGGGCGGACTGAAGCTTTCTTT. Translation: CASSVGGRTEAFF.

This clonotype was counted a single time. This chain uses TRBV3-1 with TRBJ2-2; D gene uncertain. Trimming removed 0 bases at V and 5 bases at J, with 10 bases between. The CDR3 length is 15 residues. CDR1 is LGHDT, CDR2 YNNKEL, per germline (reference sequence). The CDR3 region is CASSQDTKGTGELFF. CDR3 sequence (DNA): TGTGCCAGCAGCCAAGATACGAAGGGAACCGGGGAGCTGTTTTTT.

The V call is TRBV11-2, the J call TRBJ1-1; tentatively, D is TRBD1 (6 bases). Germline values: CDR1 SGHAT, CDR2 FQNNGV. The CDR3 loop spans 16 amino acids. The V end lost 8 bases, the J end lost 0 bases, and 19 bases lay between the germline ends. CDR3 loop: CASGIGLRGMNTEAFF. DNA of the CDR3: TGTGCCAGCGGCATTGGCCTCAGGGGTATGAACACTGAAGCTTTCTTT.

The CDR3 bases are TGTGCCAGCAGCCCCTGGGACAACTACGAGCAGTACTTC. It translates to CASSPWDNYEQYF. The chain joins TRBV7-9 to TRBJ2-7; TRBD1 might be the D (6 bases). This CDR3 has 13 residues. The V and J ends lost 5 bases and 3 bases respectively, with 11 bases between them. From germline, CDR1 is SEHNR and CDR2 FQNEAQ (reference sequence). The full variable domain, its missing parts supplied by reference TRBV7-9 and TRBJ2-7, is DTGVSQNPRHKITKRGQNVTFRCDPISEHNRLYWYRQTLGQGPEFLTYFQNEAQLEKSRLLSDRFSAERPKGSFSTLEIQRTEQGDSAMYLCASSPWDNYEQYFGPGTRLTVT.

The CDR3 DNA is TGTGCCAGTCTCAGTCGGACAGACACTAGATCTGACTATGGCTACACCTTC. Its protein product is CASLSRTDTRSDYGYTF. This chain joins TRBV19 and TRBJ1-2; D might be TRBD1 (6 bases). The CDR3 length is 17 residues. The V end was cut by 8 bases, the J end by 3 bases, with 25 bases between. Germline lookup yields CDR1 LNHDA and CDR2 SQIVND (reference sequence). The whole variable domain, remainder taken from reference TRBV19 and TRBJ1-2, is DGGITQSPKYLFRKEGQNVTLSCEQNLNHDAMYWYRQDPGQGLRLIYYSQIVNDFQKGDIAEGYSVSREKKESFPLTVTSAQKNPTAFYLCASLSRTDTRSDYGYTFGSGTRLTVV.

The rearrangement uses TRBV9 and TRBJ2-7; 9 positions match TRBD1. Looked up from germline, CDR1 is SGDLS and CDR2 is YYNGEE. The CDR3 length is 15 residues. With V trimmed by 2 bases and J by 4 bases, 7 bases remained unmatched. CDR3 coding DNA: TGTGCCAGCAGCGTCTCGACAGGGGGGACGTACGAGCAGTACTTC. Translated, it gives CASSVSTGGTYEQYF.

V is TRBV7-9 and J is TRBJ2-3; TRBD2 matches 8 bases. Germline assignment: CDR1 SEHNR and CDR2 FQNEAQ (reference sequence). V lost 0 bases to trimming and J lost 5 bases; unmatched junction nucleotides: 10. The CDR3 totals 17 residues. CDR3 loop: CASSLAISGSTEDTQYF. CDR3 in DNA: TGTGCCAGCAGCTTAGCTATAAGCGGGAGCACCGAAGATACGCAGTATTTT.

CDR3 amino acids: CSVENRDNNYEQYF. CDR3 coding DNA: TGCAGCGTTGAAAACCGGGACAACAACTACGAGCAGTACTTC. The rearrangement uses TRBV29-1 and TRBJ2-7, with D perhaps TRBD1 (6 bases). CDR1 and CDR2 (germline): SQVTM, ANQGSEA. This CDR3 has 14 residues. The V end was cut by 2 bases, the J end by 3 bases, with 14 bases between.

The chain employs TRBV4-1 and TRBJ2-7; 10 bases are a match to TRBD1. CDR1 is MGHRA and CDR2 is YSYEKL in the germline V gene. This CDR3 is 15 amino acids long. Unmatched junction bases numbered 4, after V lost 3 bases and J lost 2 bases. The CDR3 sequence: CASSQIGTGAYEQYF. The CDR3 DNA reads TGCGCCAGCAGCCAGATTGGGACAGGGGCCTACGAGCAGTACTTC.

The chain couples TRBV20-1 to TRBJ2-1, with D tentatively TRBD2 (5 bases). V gave up 4 bases and J gave up 3 bases, with 16 bases separating them. The CDR3 extends over 15 amino acids. Germline values: CDR1 DFQATT, CDR2 SNEGSKA (reference sequence). The CDR3 loop is CSAIRGGPLYNEQFF. CDR3 DNA: TGCAGTGCTATACGCGGAGGCCCCCTCTACAATGAGCAGTTCTTC.

Only one count was recorded for this clonotype. V and J are TRBV9 and TRBJ1-5; D is uncertain. Per germline, CDR1 SGDLS and CDR2 YYNGEE. CDR3 length: 13 residues. V shed 4 bases and J shed 1 base, with 6 bases lying between them. The CDR3 region has the DNA TGTGCCAGCAGCCGAGGAAGCAATCAGCCCCAGCATTTT. Its translation is CASSRGSNQPQHF.

The chain recombines TRBV7-9 with TRBJ1-5, with D perhaps matching TRBD1 (6 bases). CDR1 SEHNR and CDR2 FQNEAQ come from the germline V gene (reference sequence). Trimming left V 5 bases short and J 4 bases short, with 21 bases between. This CDR3 region has 17 residues. The CDR3 region is CASSTKKPGQLNQPQHF. CDR3 nucleotide sequence: TGTGCCAGCAGCACAAAAAAACCTGGACAGTTGAATCAGCCCCAGCATTTT.

DNA of the CDR3: TGTGCCAGCAGCCCCGACAGTTCTCGCGAGCAGTTCTTC. It specifies CASSPDSSREQFF. The chain carries TRBV7-9 and TRBJ2-1; D perhaps matches TRBD1 (5 bases). Trimming left V 5 bases short and J 10 bases short, with 15 bases between. The CDR3 loop spans 13 amino acids. Germline assignment: CDR1 SEHNR and CDR2 FQNEAQ (reference sequence).

This chain links TRBV4-1 with TRBJ2-5; D not resolved. Germline loops: CDR1 MGHRA, CDR2 YSYEKL. With 0 bases removed from V and 0 bases from J, the gap between germline ends came to 8 bases. This CDR3 spans 15 amino acids. CDR3 nucleotide sequence: TGCGCCAGCAGCCAAGATGTTCGGGACCAAGAGACCCAGTACTTC. Translated: CASSQDVRDQETQYF.

This chain links TRBV20-1 with TRBJ2-7; TRBD1 agrees at 8 bases. Germline CDR1 is DFQATT and CDR2 is SNEGSKA (reference sequence). With 6 bases clipped from V and 0 bases from J, the junction kept 4 bases outside the gene matches. The length of the CDR3 is 13 residues. CDR3 in DNA: TGCAGTGCAGAGGGACAGGCCTCCTACGAGCAGTACTTC. It specifies CSAEGQASYEQYF.

This sequence joins TRBV29-1 and TRBJ1-2, with unresolved D. This CDR3 spans 15 amino acids. The germline V gene has CDR1 SQVTM and CDR2 ANQGSEA. The ends were cut back, 5 bases at V and 5 bases at J, with 21 bases in the middle. The CDR3 here is CSVLPSTGIWYGYTF. The CDR3 nucleotides are TGCAGCGTTCTTCCTTCGACGGGAATTTGGTATGGCTACACCTTC.

The rearrangement uses TRBV7-2 and TRBJ1-2, with 7 positions matching TRBD1. The CDR3 consists of 15 residues. V shed 4 bases, J shed 4 bases, and the junction held 9 bases outside the gene matches. CDR1 and CDR2 (germline): SGHTA, FQGNSA. This chain's CDR3 is CASSSPGTARYGYTF. CDR3 nucleotides: TGTGCCAGCAGCTCCCCTGGGACAGCCCGCTATGGCTACACCTTC.

This chain uses TRBV4-1 with TRBJ1-1; D is undetermined. Germline CDR1 is MGHRA and CDR2 is YSYEKL. This CDR3 comprises 14 residues. V was shortened by 0 bases and J by 2 bases, with 7 bases between the two germline ends. CDR3 residues: CASSQDQYNTEAFF. The CDR3 DNA reads TGCGCCAGCAGCCAAGATCAGTACAACACTGAAGCTTTCTTT.

The chain joins TRBV6-2 or TRBV6-3 to TRBJ2-5, with 8 nucleotides matching TRBD2. The V and J ends lost 5 bases and 0 bases, in that order; junction bases with no gene match: 8. This CDR3 has 16 amino acids. From germline, CDR1 is MNHEY and CDR2 SVGEGT. The CDR3 region is CASSASGSLYQETQYF. The DNA of the CDR3 is TGTGCCAGCAGTGCGAGCGGGAGCCTGTACCAAGAGACCCAGTACTTC.

The V call is TRBV11-2, the J call TRBJ1-2, with TRBD1 identical over 7 bases. Germline CDR1 and CDR2: SGHAT and FQNNGV. The CDR3 contains 16 residues. The V gene end was trimmed by 0 bases and the J gene end by 2 bases; junction bases not matched to a gene: 6. This chain's CDR3 is CASSLDHRGGNYGYTF. Written as DNA, the CDR3 is TGTGCCAGCAGCTTAGATCACAGGGGCGGAAACTATGGCTACACCTTC.

CDR3 nucleotide sequence: TGTGCCAGCAGCAAACAGGGTTCTTCTGGAAACACCATATATTTT. Protein sequence: CASSKQGSSGNTIYF. The V call is TRBV7-9, the J call TRBJ1-3; D might be TRBD1 (6 bases). V lost 5 bases and J lost 1, with 12 bases in between. Germline V gene data show CDR1 as SEHNR and CDR2 as FQNEAQ (reference sequence). This CDR3 is 15 amino acids long.